The subject of this entry is one TCR beta chain. The data originate from a study of blood T cell repertoires in COVID-19. Overall study: Italy, Spain and the United States were the sources of the convalescent and acute COVID-19 samples.

Assay used: immunoSEQ multiplex PCR; TCRdb lists only in-frame clones, some missing. This sample has 490,000 or so clones, with around nine tenths found just once. The CDR3 sequence is 15 residues long. The V end lost 3 bases, the J end lost 0 bases, and 12 bases lay between the germline ends. Germline loops: CDR1 GTSNPN, CDR2 SVGIG (reference sequence). Sequenced: PBMCs or T cells enriched from blood (not recorded which). The J gene is TRBJ1-5, the V gene TRBV30; the D is unclear. This sequence was found in a woman aged 55-70 years who had recovered from COVID-19. The CDR3 sequence is CAWRPPTSSNQPQHF. CDR3 DNA sequence: TGTGCCTGGAGGCCCCCGACATCTAGCAATCAGCCCCAGCATTTT.